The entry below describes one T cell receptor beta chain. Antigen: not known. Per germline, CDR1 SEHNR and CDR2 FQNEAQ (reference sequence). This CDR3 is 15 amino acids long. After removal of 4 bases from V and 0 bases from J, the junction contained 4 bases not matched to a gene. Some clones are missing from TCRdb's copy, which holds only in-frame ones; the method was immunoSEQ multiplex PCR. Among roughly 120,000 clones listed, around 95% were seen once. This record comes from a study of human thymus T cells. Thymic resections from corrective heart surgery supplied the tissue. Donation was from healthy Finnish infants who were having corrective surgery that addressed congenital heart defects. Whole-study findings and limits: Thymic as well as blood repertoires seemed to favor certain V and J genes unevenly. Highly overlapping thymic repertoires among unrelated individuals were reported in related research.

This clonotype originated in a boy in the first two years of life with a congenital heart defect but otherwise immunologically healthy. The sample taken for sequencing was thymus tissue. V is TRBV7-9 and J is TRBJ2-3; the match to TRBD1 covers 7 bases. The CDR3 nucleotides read TGTGCCAGCAGCTCGGGACAGACTAGCACAGATACGCAGTATTTT. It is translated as CASSSGQTSTDTQYF.